This TCR beta chain was sequenced during a study of control samples from healthy donors and cancer patients. J gave up 5 bases and V 4 bases, and 3 bases lay outside the gene matches. There are 14 residues in the CDR3. Germline V gene sequence: CDR1 WNHNN, CDR2 SYGVQD (reference sequence). Sequenced by immunoSEQ multiplex PCR; TCRdb stores in-frame clones only, minus some. Recorded for this sample: approximately 190,000 clones. This receptor was obtained from a woman aged 25 to 39 in good health. Sequencing was done on a sample of blood. This chain connects TRBV10-1 to TRBJ1-2; 11 bases map to TRBD1. CDR3 bases: TGCGCCAGCAGTGCGGGACAGGGGGAGTATGGCTACACCTTC. Translating gives CASSAGQGEYGYTF.